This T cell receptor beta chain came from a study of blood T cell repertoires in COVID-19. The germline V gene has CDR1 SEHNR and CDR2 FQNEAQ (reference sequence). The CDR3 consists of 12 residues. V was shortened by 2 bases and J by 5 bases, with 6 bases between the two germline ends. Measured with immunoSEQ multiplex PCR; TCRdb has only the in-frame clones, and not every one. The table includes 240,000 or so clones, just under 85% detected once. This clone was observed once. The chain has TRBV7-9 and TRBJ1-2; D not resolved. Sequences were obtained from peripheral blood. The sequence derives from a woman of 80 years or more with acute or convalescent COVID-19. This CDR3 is CASSLTQYGYTF. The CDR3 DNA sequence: TGTGCCAGCAGCTTAACTCAATATGGCTACACCTTC.